Presented here are 12 T cell receptor beta chains from one specimen sequenced in a study of blood T cells in healthy people across ages (dated by TCRdb to the mid-2010s). Receptor libraries were prepared by 5' RACE. This sample was sequenced with an Illumina HiSeq 2500. The second PCR ran for roughly 7 to 11 cycles and used a J-beta primer mix along with a sample-barcoded 5' primer. The public reads were reanalyzed by TCRdb: fastp trimming at Q25, MiXCR alignment, in-frame beta chains only. Every entry covers one CDR3 protein and lists the most common genes and DNA from its rows. A total of 650,000 to 950,000 distinct CDR3 sequences appear in this sample, under 55% of them only once. Of the sample, about a fifth falls within the top ten clones. The specimen was blood. Receptor source: a man between 60 and 70 years old in good health.

For this clonotype: A much larger clone differs by one base, so this may be a read error. This chain uses TRBV7-2 with TRBJ2-7, with no clear D. This CDR3 spans 14 amino acids. The germline V gene has CDR1 SGHTA and CDR2 FQGNSA. CDR3 region: CASSLTGSSHEQYF. The DNA of the CDR3 is TGTGCCAGCAGCTTAACGGGTAGCTCCCACGAGCAGTACTTC.

The chain recombines TRBV5-1 with TRBJ2-7, with D possibly matching TRBD1 (5 bases). Trimming stripped 7 bases from V and 6 bases from J, with 14 bases between. Germline V gene sequence: CDR1 SGHRS, CDR2 YFSETQ. The CDR3 length is 12 residues. CDR3 in DNA: TGCGCCAGCGCTACCTGGGGCGGCGAGCAGTACTTC. Residues: CASATWGGEQYF.

The rearrangement links TRBV6-2 or TRBV6-3 to TRBJ2-7; tentatively, D is TRBD2 (7 bases). Trimming took off 5 bases at V and 7 bases at J, with 30 bases between the two ends. Germline V gene lookup returns CDR1 MNHEY and CDR2 SVGEGT. This CDR3 region has 18 residues. The CDR3 spells CASSGLGGAGISYNEQYF. CDR3 sequence (DNA): TGTGCCAGCAGTGGCCTAGGGGGAGCGGGGATCTCCTACAATGAGCAGTACTTC.

CDR3 region: CASSEPGPYEQYF. As DNA, the CDR3 is TGTGCCAGCAGTGAACCAGGGCCCTACGAGCAGTACTTC. The rearrangement joins TRBV6-1 to TRBJ2-7; a weak D match, TRBD1 (5 bases). In germline, CDR1 is MNHNS, CDR2 SASEGT. V dropped 2 bases and J dropped 2 bases, with 7 bases sitting between them. CDR3 length: 13 amino acids.

V is TRBV28 and J is TRBJ2-7; possible D gene TRBD2, 6 bases. This CDR3 contains 17 residues. Germline V CDR1 and CDR2: MDHEN, SYDVKM. Trimming removed 5 bases at V and 0 bases at J, with 20 bases between. The CDR3 reads CASSLSPRDSTSYEQYF. As DNA, the CDR3 is TGTGCCAGCAGTCTTAGCCCCCGGGACTCCACCTCCTACGAGCAGTACTTC.

This clonotype appeared many times. V and J are TRBV5-1 and TRBJ1-2, with D maybe TRBD1 (5 bases). Trimming shortened V by 4 bases and J by 8 bases, and 12 bases separated the two germline ends. The CDR3 extends over 12 amino acids. Germline V gives CDR1 SGHRS, CDR2 YFSETQ. The CDR3 sequence: CASSPGASGYTF. As DNA, the CDR3 is TGCGCCAGCAGCCCCGGGGCAAGCGGCTACACCTTC. The entire variable domain, with the rest obtained from reference TRBV5-1 and TRBJ1-2, is as follows: KAGVTQTPRYLIKTRGQQVTLSCSPISGHRSVSWYQQTPGQGLQFLFEYFSETQRNKGNFPGRFSGRQFSNSRSEMNVSTLELGDSALYLCASSPGASGYTFGSGTRLTVV.

This clonotype is a singleton in its sample. The CDR3, as DNA: TGTGCCAGCGTCAGACAGGTAAACACTGAAGCTTTCTTT. It specifies CASVRQVNTEAFF. The rearrangement links TRBV12-3 or TRBV12-4 to TRBJ1-1; D perhaps matches TRBD1 (6 bases). The CDR3 has 13 amino acids. V was cut by 8 bases and J by 2 bases, with 12 bases left in between.

As to this clonotype: The junction departs from the called germline gene at one end, perhaps through a read error. This chain joins TRBV6-2 or TRBV6-3 and TRBJ2-7, with TRBD1 as a possible D gene (6 bases). The V gene's germline CDR1 is MNHEY and CDR2 SVGEGT. The CDR3 has 16 residues. DNA of the CDR3: TGTGCCAACAGTTACTACGACCGGGACATATCCTACGAGCAGTACTTC. Its translation is CANSYYDRDISYEQYF.

In its sample, this clonotype was seen a few times. The rearrangement uses TRBV5-6 and TRBJ2-7; 7 bases match TRBD2. The length of the CDR3 is 15 residues. Losses at the gene ends were 4 bases for V and 1 base for J; bases not matched to a gene: 8. Per the germline V gene, CDR1 is SGHDT and CDR2 is YYEEEE. The CDR3 DNA is TGTGCCAGCAGCCCTGCGAGCGGGGAGTCCTACGAGCAGTACTTC. As protein: CASSPASGESYEQYF.

The chain has TRBV6-2 or TRBV6-3 and TRBJ2-7; D unresolved. The V gene's germline CDR1 is MNHEY and CDR2 SVGEGT. The CDR3 extends over 14 amino acids. V gave up 7 bases and J gave up 3 bases, with 16 bases separating them. The CDR3 sequence: CASNTRSGYYEQYF. DNA of the CDR3: TGTGCCAGCAACACCAGGTCCGGGTACTACGAGCAGTACTTC.

There are a few counts of this clonotype. The V gene is TRBV7-9, the J gene TRBJ2-4; D possibly matches TRBD1 or TRBD2 (5 bases each). Germline V lookup: CDR1 SEHNR, CDR2 FQNEAQ (reference sequence). The CDR3 runs to 15 residues. The V end was cut by 5 bases, the J end by 9 bases, with 20 bases between. The CDR3, as DNA: TGTGCCAGCAGCCCTCGGAATTACGGGACGGTCATTCAGTACTTC. As protein: CASSPRNYGTVIQYF. Drawing the rest from reference TRBV7-9 and TRBJ2-4, the complete variable domain is DTGVSQNPRHKITKRGQNVTFRCDPISEHNRLYWYRQTLGQGPEFLTYFQNEAQLEKSRLLSDRFSAERPKGSFSTLEIQRTEQGDSAMYLCASSPRNYGTVIQYFGAGTRLSVL.

This chain links TRBV5-1 with TRBJ2-7, with TRBD2 matching over 10 bases. CDR1 is SGHRS and CDR2 is YFSETQ in the germline V gene. The CDR3 extends over 15 amino acids. V shed 3 bases, J shed 5 bases, and the junction held 8 bases outside the gene matches. The DNA of the CDR3 is TGCGCCAGCAGCTCGGCTAGCGGGAGTTTCGACGAGCAGTACTTC. Residues: CASSSASGSFDEQYF. The variable domain in full, completed from reference TRBV5-1 and TRBJ2-7, reads KAGVTQTPRYLIKTRGQQVTLSCSPISGHRSVSWYQQTPGQGLQFLFEYFSETQRNKGNFPGRFSGRQFSNSRSEMNVSTLELGDSALYLCASSSASGSFDEQYFGPGTRLTVT.